Given below is one T cell receptor (beta chain) in context. This entry is derived from a study of human CD8 memory T cell subsets. The source of the RNA was duplicate vials containing around 150,000 sorted CD8+ T cells for each subset. The CDR3 contains 13 residues. Germline CDR1 and CDR2: PRHDT and FYEKMQ (reference sequence). UMI-labeled 5' RACE was the method by which TCR beta libraries were made. Following a re-call of the 5' RACE reads, TCRdb has one entry per CDR3 protein and lacks DNA. Found here are about 6,200 distinct CDR3 sequences; the top ten clones hold about a third. The chain is built from TRBV13 and TRBJ1-2; there is no DNA to check the TCRdb D call of TRBD1. Source material: CD8+ effector memory T cells (TEM) sorted from PBMCs. Subset: effector memory CD8 T cells, CCR7- CD45RO+ CD95+. The clonotype was recovered from a human donor in good health. The CDR3 region is CASSTRGSYGYTF. The full variable domain, with the rest looked up from reference TRBV13 and TRBJ1-2, is AAGVIQSPRHLIKEKRETATLKCYPIPRHDTVYWYQQGPGQDPQFLISFYEKMQSDKGSIPDRFSAQQFSDYHSELNMSSLELGDSALYFCASSTRGSYGYTFGSGTRLTVV.